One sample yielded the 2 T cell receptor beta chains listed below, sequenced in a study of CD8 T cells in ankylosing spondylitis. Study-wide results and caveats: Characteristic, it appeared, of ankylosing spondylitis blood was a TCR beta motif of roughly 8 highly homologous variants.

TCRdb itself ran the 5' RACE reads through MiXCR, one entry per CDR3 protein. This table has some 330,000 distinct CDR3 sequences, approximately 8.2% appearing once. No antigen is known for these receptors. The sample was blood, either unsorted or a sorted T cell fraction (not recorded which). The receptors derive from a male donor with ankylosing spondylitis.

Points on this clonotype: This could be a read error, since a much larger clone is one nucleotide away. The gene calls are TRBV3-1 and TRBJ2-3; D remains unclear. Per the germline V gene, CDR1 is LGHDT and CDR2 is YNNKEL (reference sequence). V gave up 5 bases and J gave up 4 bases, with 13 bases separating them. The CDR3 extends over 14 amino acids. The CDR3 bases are TGTGCCAGCAGCAGGTCTAGTGTATCAGATACGCAGTATTTT. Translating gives CASSRSSVSDTQYF.

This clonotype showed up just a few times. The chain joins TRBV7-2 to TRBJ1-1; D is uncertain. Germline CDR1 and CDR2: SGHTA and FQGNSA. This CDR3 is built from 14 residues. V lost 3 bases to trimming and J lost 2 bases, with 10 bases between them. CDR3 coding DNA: TGTGCCAGCAGCTTCCCCGGGCCTAACACTGAAGCTTTCTTT. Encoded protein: CASSFPGPNTEAFF.